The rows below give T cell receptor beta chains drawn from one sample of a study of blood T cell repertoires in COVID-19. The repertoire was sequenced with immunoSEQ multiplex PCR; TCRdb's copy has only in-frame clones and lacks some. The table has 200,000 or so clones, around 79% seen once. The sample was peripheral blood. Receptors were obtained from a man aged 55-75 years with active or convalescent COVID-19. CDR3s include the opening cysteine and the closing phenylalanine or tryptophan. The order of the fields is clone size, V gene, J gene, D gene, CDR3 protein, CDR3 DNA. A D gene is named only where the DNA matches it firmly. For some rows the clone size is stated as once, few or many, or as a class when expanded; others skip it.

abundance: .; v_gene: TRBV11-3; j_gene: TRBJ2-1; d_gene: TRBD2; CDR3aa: CASSSGTSVNNEQFF; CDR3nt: TGTGCCAGCAGCTCCGGGACTAGCGTTAACAATGAGCAGTTCTTC
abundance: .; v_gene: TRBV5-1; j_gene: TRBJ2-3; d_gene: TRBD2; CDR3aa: CASSSGRAADTQYF; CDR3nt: TGCGCCAGCAGTAGCGGGAGGGCCGCAGATACGCAGTATTTT
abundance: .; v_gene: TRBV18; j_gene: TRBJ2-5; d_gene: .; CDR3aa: CASSPDNDKETQYF; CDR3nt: TGTGCCAGCTCACCAGACAATGACAAAGAGACCCAGTACTTC
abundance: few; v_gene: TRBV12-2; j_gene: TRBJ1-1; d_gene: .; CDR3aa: CASGRDPAFF; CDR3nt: TGTGCAAGCGGCAGGGATCCGGCTTTCTTT
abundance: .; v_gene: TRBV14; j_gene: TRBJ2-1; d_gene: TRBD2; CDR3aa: CASSQDSLAGAIGDEQFF; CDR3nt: TGTGCCAGCAGCCAAGATTCCCTAGCGGGAGCCATAGGGGATGAGCAGTTCTTC
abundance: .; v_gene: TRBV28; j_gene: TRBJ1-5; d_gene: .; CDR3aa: CASSLWSGNQPQHF; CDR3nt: TGTGCCAGCAGTTTATGGAGCGGGAATCAGCCCCAGCATTTT
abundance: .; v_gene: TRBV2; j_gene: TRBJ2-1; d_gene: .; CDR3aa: CASSELTTDNEQFF; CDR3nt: TGTGCCAGCAGCGAACTTACGACAGACAATGAGCAGTTCTTC
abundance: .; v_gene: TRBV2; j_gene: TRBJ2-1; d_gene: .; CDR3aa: CASSTGLGEQFF; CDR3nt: TGTGCCAGCAGCACGGGACTGGGTGAGCAGTTCTTC
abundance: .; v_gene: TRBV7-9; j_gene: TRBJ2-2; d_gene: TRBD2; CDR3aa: CASSLAGGPAGELFF; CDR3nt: TGTGCCAGCAGCTTAGCGGGAGGGCCCGCCGGGGAGCTGTTTTTT
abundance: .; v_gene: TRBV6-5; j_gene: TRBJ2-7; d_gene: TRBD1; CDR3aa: CASRIWDRGDEQYF; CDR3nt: TGTGCCAGCAGGATCTGGGACAGGGGCGACGAGCAGTACTTC
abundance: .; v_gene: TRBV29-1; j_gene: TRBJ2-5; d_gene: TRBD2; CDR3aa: CSGSGLAEETQYF; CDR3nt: TGCAGCGGCTCGGGACTAGCGGAGGAGACCCAGTACTTC
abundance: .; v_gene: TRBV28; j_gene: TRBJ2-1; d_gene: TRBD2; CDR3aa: CASSPGLAGSNEQFF; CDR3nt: TGTGCCAGCAGCCCGGGACTAGCGGGGAGCAATGAGCAGTTCTTC
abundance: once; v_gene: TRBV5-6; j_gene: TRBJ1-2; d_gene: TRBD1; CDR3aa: CSGTGASNYGYTF; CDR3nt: TGTTCCGGGACAGGAGCATCAAACTATGGCTACACCTTC
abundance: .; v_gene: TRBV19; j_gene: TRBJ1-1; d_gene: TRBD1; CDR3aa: CASSISSRTGSTTEAFF; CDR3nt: TGTGCCAGTAGTATATCCTCCCGGACAGGGAGTACCACTGAAGCTTTCTTT
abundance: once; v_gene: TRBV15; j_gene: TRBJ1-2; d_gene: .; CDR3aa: CATSRDQGWEGYTF; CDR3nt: TGTGCCACCAGCAGAGATCAGGGGTGGGAGGGCTACACCTTC
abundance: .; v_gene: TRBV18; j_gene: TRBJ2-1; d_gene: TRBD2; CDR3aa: CASSPTLAGVRNEQFF; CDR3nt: TGTGCCAGCTCACCTACCCTAGCGGGGGTTCGCAATGAGCAGTTCTTC
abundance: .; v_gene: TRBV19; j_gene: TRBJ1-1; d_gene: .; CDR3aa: CASSMRSVNTEAFF; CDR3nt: TGTGCCAGTAGTATGAGGTCAGTGAACACTGAAGCTTTCTTT
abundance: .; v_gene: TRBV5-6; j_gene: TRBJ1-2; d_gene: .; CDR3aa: CASSFSGRDGYTF; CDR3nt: TGTGCCAGCAGCTTTTCAGGGCGCGATGGCTACACCTTC
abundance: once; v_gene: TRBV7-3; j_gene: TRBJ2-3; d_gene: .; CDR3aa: CASSLNRDTQYF; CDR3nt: TGTGCCAGCAGCTTAAACAGAGATACGCAGTATTTT
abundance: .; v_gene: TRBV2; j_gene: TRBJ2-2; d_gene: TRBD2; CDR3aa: CAIGTSGFNTGELFF; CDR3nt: TGTGCCATAGGGACTAGCGGATTCAACACCGGGGAGCTGTTTTTT
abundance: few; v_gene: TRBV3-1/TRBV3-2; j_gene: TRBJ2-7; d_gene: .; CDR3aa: CASSSGGQSYEQYF; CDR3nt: TGTGCCAGCAGCTCAGGGGGGCAGTCCTACGAGCAGTACTTC
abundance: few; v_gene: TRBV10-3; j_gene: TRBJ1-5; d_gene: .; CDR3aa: CAISEVPPIQGSEQPQHF; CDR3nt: TGTGCCATCAGTGAGGTTCCCCCAATCCAGGGGAGTGAGCAGCCCCAGCATTTT
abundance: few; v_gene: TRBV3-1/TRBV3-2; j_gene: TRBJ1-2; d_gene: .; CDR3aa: CASSQRDGYTF; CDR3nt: TGTGCCAGCAGCCAGCGGGACGGCTACACCTTC
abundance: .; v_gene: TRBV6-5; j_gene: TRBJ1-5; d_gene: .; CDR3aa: CASTSNQPQHF; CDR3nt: TGTGCCAGCACCTCGAATCAGCCCCAGCATTTT
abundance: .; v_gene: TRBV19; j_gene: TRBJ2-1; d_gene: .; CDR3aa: CASSIEGRSNEQFF; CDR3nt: TGTGCCAGTAGTATAGAGGGGCGGAGCAATGAGCAGTTCTTC
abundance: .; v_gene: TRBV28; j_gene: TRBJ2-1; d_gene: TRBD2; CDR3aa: CASSLPTSGPYNEQFF; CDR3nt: TGTGCCAGCAGCCTCCCGACTAGCGGGCCATACAATGAGCAGTTCTTC
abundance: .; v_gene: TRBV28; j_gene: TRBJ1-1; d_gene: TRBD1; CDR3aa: CASSFQGGNTEAFF; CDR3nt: TGTGCCAGCAGTTTTCAGGGGGGGAACACTGAAGCTTTCTTT
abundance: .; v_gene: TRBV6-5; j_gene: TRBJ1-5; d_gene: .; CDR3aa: CASRGRAGSNQPQHF; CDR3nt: TGTGCCAGCAGAGGTCGAGCAGGGTCCAATCAGCCCCAGCATTTT
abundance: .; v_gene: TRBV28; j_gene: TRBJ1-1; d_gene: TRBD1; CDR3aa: CASRTGETEAFF; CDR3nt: TGTGCCAGCAGGACAGGGGAAACTGAAGCTTTCTTT
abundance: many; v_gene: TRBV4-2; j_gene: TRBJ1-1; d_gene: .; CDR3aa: CASSQPRGINTEAFF; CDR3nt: TGTGCCAGCAGCCAGCCCAGGGGCATTAACACTGAAGCTTTCTTT
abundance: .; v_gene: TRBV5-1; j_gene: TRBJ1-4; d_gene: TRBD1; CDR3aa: CASSFGRQGFNEKLFF; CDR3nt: TGCGCCAGCAGCTTTGGGCGACAGGGCTTTAATGAAAAACTGTTTTTT
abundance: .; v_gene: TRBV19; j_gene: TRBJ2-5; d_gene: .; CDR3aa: CASSGRVQETQYF; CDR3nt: TGTGCCAGTAGTGGCAGGGTGCAAGAGACCCAGTACTTC
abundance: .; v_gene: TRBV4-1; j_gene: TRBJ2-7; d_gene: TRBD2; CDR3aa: CASSQENSGSLYEQYF; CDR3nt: TGCGCCAGCAGCCAAGAGAATAGCGGGAGTCTATACGAGCAGTACTTC
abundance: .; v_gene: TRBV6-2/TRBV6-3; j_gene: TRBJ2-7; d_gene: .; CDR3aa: CASSYSIGEQYF; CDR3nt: TGTGCCAGCAGTTACTCAATCGGGGAGCAGTACTTC
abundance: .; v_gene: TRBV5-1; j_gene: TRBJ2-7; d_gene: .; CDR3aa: CASSSYEQYF; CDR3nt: TGCGCCAGCAGCTCTTACGAGCAGTACTTC
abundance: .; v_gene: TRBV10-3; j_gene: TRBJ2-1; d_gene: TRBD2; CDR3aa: CAISESTISFAGGSYNEQFF; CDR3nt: TGTGCCATCAGTGAGTCGACTATAAGCTTTGCGGGGGGTTCCTACAATGAGCAGTTCTTC
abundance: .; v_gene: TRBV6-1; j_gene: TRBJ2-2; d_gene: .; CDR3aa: CASSEAVGSFANTGELFF; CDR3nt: TGTGCCAGCAGTGAAGCCGTTGGGAGTTTCGCGAACACCGGGGAGCTGTTTTTT
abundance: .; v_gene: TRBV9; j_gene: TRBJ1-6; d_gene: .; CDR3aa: CASSGLLTPLHF; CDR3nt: TGTGCCAGCAGCGGACTACTAACACCCCTCCACTTT
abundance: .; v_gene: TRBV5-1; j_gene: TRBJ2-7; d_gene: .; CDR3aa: CASSLEPGKIEQYF; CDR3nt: TGCGCCAGCAGCTTGGAACCAGGGAAAATTGAGCAGTACTTC
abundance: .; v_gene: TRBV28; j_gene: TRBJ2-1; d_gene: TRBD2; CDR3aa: CASSLRRTSGRYNEQFF; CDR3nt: TGTGCCAGCAGTTTAAGGCGTACTAGCGGGAGATACAATGAGCAGTTCTTC
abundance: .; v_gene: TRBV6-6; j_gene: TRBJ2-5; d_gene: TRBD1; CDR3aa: CASSYTGTDETQYF; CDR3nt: TGTGCCAGCAGTTACACGGGGACAGATGAGACCCAGTACTTC
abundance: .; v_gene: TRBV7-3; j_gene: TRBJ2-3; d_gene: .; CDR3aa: CASSGGTEDTQYF; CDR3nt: TGTGCCAGCAGCGGAGGGACAGAGGATACGCAGTATTTT
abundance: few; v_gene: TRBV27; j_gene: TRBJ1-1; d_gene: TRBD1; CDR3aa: CASSPRTGLGTEAFF; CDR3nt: TGTGCCAGCAGTCCCCGGACAGGGTTGGGCACTGAAGCTTTCTTT
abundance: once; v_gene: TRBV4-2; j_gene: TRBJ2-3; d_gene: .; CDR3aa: CASSQVSSGSTDTQYF; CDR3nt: TGTGCCAGCAGCCAAGTCTCCTCAGGATCCACAGATACGCAGTATTTT
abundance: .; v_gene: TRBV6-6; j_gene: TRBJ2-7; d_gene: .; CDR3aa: CASSLQPGHSYEQYF; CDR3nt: TGTGCCAGCAGCCTCCAACCGGGACATTCCTACGAGCAGTACTTC